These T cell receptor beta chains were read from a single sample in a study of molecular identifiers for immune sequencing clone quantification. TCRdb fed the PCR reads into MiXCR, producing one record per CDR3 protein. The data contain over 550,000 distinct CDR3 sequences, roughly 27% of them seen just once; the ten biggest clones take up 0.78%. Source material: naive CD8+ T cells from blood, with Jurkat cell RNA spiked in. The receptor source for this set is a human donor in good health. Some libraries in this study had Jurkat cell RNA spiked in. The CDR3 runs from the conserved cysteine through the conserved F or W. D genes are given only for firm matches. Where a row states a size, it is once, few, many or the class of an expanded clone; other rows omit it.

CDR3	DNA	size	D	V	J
CASSTQDKSWAPLHF	TGTGCCAGCAGTACTCAGGACAAGTCTTGGGCGCCCCTCCACTTT	few	-	TRBV6-6	TRBJ1-6
CASSQEGQAYNSPLHF	TGCGCCAGCAGCCAGGAAGGACAGGCCTATAATTCACCCCTCCACTTT	-	TRBD1	TRBV4-1	TRBJ1-6
CASSFWEGANEETQYF	TGTGCCAGCAGTTTTTGGGAGGGCGCCAACGAGGAGACCCAGTACTTC	few	TRBD2	TRBV28	TRBJ2-5
CSVYKREGPYNEQFF	TGCAGCGTTTACAAGCGGGAGGGCCCCTACAATGAGCAGTTCTTC	few	TRBD2	TRBV29-1	TRBJ2-1
CASSLRLGSSTDTQYF	TGTGCCAGCAGCTTGCGCCTTGGCTCTAGCACAGATACGCAGTATTTT	few	-	TRBV5-6	TRBJ2-3
CASRPVSDRTNYGYTF	TGTGCCAGCAGACCAGTGAGTGACAGGACTAACTATGGCTACACCTTC	-	-	TRBV6-5	TRBJ1-2
CASSLYASSYEQYF	TGTGCCAGCAGTTTATATGCGAGCTCCTACGAGCAGTACTTC	-	-	TRBV28	TRBJ2-7
CASSSRAGMMNTEAFF	TGTGCCAGCAGCTCCAGGGCGGGGATGATGAACACTGAAGCTTTCTTT	few	-	TRBV11-2	TRBJ1-1
CATKGAANTGELFF	TGTGCCACGAAAGGGGCGGCGAACACCGGGGAGCTGTTTTTT	many	-	TRBV24-1	TRBJ2-2
CASAQGQGDNEQFF	TGTGCCAGCGCCCAAGGACAGGGGGATAATGAGCAGTTCTTC	few	TRBD1	TRBV11-2	TRBJ2-1
CASSPGSGRITDTQYF	TGTGCCAGCAGCCCAGGGAGCGGGAGGATCACAGATACGCAGTATTTT	many	TRBD2	TRBV7-9	TRBJ2-3
CASSVASGRNQETQYF	TGTGCCAGCAGCGTAGCGAGCGGGAGGAACCAAGAGACCCAGTACTTC	few	TRBD2	TRBV9	TRBJ2-5
CASSPLRRTRNTEAFF	TGTGCCAGCAGTCCCCTTCGACGGACGAGGAACACTGAAGCTTTCTTT	many	-	TRBV3-1	TRBJ1-1
CASSPRTSGSYYEQYF	TGCGCCAGCAGCCCGCGAACTAGCGGGAGCTACTACGAGCAGTACTTC	-	TRBD2	TRBV5-1	TRBJ2-7
CACTPGASGVYGTDTQYF	TGTGCCTGCACCCCCGGGGCTAGCGGGGTGTATGGCACAGATACGCAGTATTTT	-	TRBD2	TRBV14	TRBJ2-3
CATSRVDRAREELFF	TGTGCCACCAGCAGAGTCGACAGGGCAAGGGAAGAACTGTTTTTT	-	TRBD1	TRBV15	TRBJ1-4
CSVEGGQEGSLELFF	TGCAGCGTTGAAGGGGGGCAGGAGGGGTCTTTGGAGCTGTTTTTT	many	-	TRBV29-1	TRBJ2-2
CASRPGLAAYEQYF	TGCGCCAGCAGGCCGGGACTAGCGGCCTACGAGCAGTACTTC	few	TRBD2	TRBV10-2	TRBJ2-7
CASSGGSSVDTQYF	TGTGCCAGCAGCGGGGGGAGTTCTGTAGATACGCAGTATTTT	many	-	TRBV9	TRBJ2-3
CSAIEPGQRGQPQHF	TGCAGTGCTATTGAACCGGGACAGCGAGGACAGCCCCAGCATTTT	many	TRBD1	TRBV20-1	TRBJ1-5
CSVEKGTSGSVYNEQFF	TGCAGCGTCGAAAAAGGGACTAGCGGGAGTGTGTACAATGAGCAGTTCTTC	many	TRBD2	TRBV29-1	TRBJ2-1
CASSRPHGANTGAFF	TGCGCCAGCAGCCGTCCCCACGGGGCGAACACTGGAGCTTTCTTT	-	-	TRBV4-3	TRBJ1-1
CASSLAGGNTGELFF	TGTGCCAGCAGTTTAGCAGGGGGCAACACCGGGGAGCTGTTTTTT	few	TRBD1	TRBV27	TRBJ2-2
CAISASSGANVLTF	TGTGCCATCAGTGCCAGCTCTGGGGCCAACGTCCTGACTTTC	many	-	TRBV10-3	TRBJ2-6
CASSQDHLYWETQYF	TGTGCCAGCAGCCAAGATCATCTCTACTGGGAGACCCAGTACTTC	few	-	TRBV14	TRBJ2-5
CASSGTGFYNEQFF	TGTGCCAGCAGTGGGACAGGGTTTTACAATGAGCAGTTCTTC	many	TRBD1	TRBV25-1	TRBJ2-1
CASSIDPNEQYF	TGTGCCAGTAGTATAGATCCGAACGAGCAGTACTTC	-	-	TRBV19	TRBJ2-7
CASSFETGGMTEAFF	TGCGCCAGCAGCTTTGAGACGGGAGGGATGACTGAAGCTTTCTTT	many	-	TRBV4-3	TRBJ1-1
CSATTGVITEAFF	TGCAGTGCTACGACAGGGGTAATCACTGAAGCTTTCTTT	many	TRBD1	TRBV20-1	TRBJ1-1
CASSFLRDSYEQYF	TGTGCCAGCAGTTTCCTCAGGGACTCCTACGAGCAGTACTTC	many	-	TRBV28	TRBJ2-7
CSAREGGYAQETQYF	TGCAGTGCTAGAGAAGGGGGGTATGCCCAAGAGACCCAGTACTTC	-	-	TRBV20-1	TRBJ2-5
CASTVGGQTGELFF	TGTGCCAGCACCGTGGGAGGGCAGACCGGGGAGCTGTTTTTT	-	TRBD2	TRBV9	TRBJ2-2
CAISEFKRGTYNEQFF	TGTGCCATCAGTGAGTTCAAGCGGGGAACCTACAATGAGCAGTTCTTC	-	TRBD2	TRBV10-3	TRBJ2-1
CASSQDIGPGNTIYF	TGCGCCAGCAGCCAAGACATCGGGCCTGGAAACACCATATATTTT	few	-	TRBV4-3	TRBJ1-3
CASSDSGRAYEQYF	TGTGCCAGCAGTGACAGCGGGAGGGCCTACGAGCAGTACTTC	many	TRBD2	TRBV25-1	TRBJ2-7
CASSPWAGAEQYF	TGTGCCAGCAGCCCCTGGGCGGGAGCCGAGCAGTACTTC	-	TRBD2	TRBV7-2	TRBJ2-7
CSVGGVGGYNEQFF	TGCAGCGTTGGGGGCGTAGGCGGATACAATGAGCAGTTCTTC	few	-	TRBV29-1	TRBJ2-1
CASGGQGTGNTIYF	TGTGCCAGTGGCGGACAGGGAACGGGAAACACCATATATTTT	few	TRBD1	TRBV2	TRBJ1-3
CAWSPGVGEQFF	TGTGCCTGGAGTCCGGGGGTAGGAGAGCAGTTCTTC	-	-	TRBV30	TRBJ2-1